The rows below give T cell receptor beta chains drawn from one sample of a study of cytomegalovirus exposure and HLA in healthy donors. TCRdb keeps only in-frame clones here, not all; method: immunoSEQ multiplex PCR. The sample totals about 58,000 clones. Material: PBMCs. The receptors stem from a woman in her late teens or twenties in good health and CMV-seronegative. The CDR3 runs from the conserved cysteine through the conserved F or W. A D gene is named only where the DNA matches it firmly.

v_call: TRBV5-1
j_call: TRBJ2-3
d_call: TRBD2
cdr3_aa: CASSLGSSGGTDTQYF
cdr3_nt: TGCGCCAGCAGCTTGGGGTCTAGCGGGGGCACAGATACGCAGTATTTT

v_call: TRBV19
j_call: TRBJ1-5
d_call: TRBD1
cdr3_aa: CASSIVGDRRARVQPQHF
cdr3_nt: TGTGCCAGTAGTATAGTGGGGGACAGAAGGGCCCGAGTTCAGCCCCAGCATTTT

v_call: TRBV18
j_call: TRBJ2-7
d_call: -
cdr3_aa: CASSPLRQVDLYEQYF
cdr3_nt: TGTGCCAGCTCACCACTACGACAGGTTGACCTCTACGAGCAGTACTTC

v_call: TRBV5-4
j_call: TRBJ2-7
d_call: TRBD1
cdr3_aa: CASSSGQGAYEQYF
cdr3_nt: TGTGCCAGCAGCTCGGGACAGGGCGCCTACGAGCAGTACTTC

v_call: TRBV2
j_call: TRBJ2-7
d_call: TRBD2
cdr3_aa: CASSVASGRAYEQYF
cdr3_nt: TGTGCCAGCAGTGTCGCCAGCGGGAGGGCCTACGAGCAGTACTTC

v_call: TRBV20-1
j_call: TRBJ1-2
d_call: -
cdr3_aa: CSARKGGGYTF
cdr3_nt: TGCAGTGCTAGAAAGGGAGGGGGCTACACCTTC

v_call: TRBV11-2
j_call: TRBJ2-5
d_call: -
cdr3_aa: CASSPQLQETQYF
cdr3_nt: TGTGCCAGCAGCCCCCAACTCCAAGAGACCCAGTACTTC

v_call: TRBV2
j_call: TRBJ1-6
d_call: -
cdr3_aa: CASSLIHNSPLHF
cdr3_nt: TGTGCCAGCAGTCTTATCCATAATTCACCCCTCCACTTT

v_call: TRBV6-6
j_call: TRBJ2-3
d_call: -
cdr3_aa: CASSYPPGQGTQYF
cdr3_nt: TGTGCCAGCAGTTACCCCCCCGGGCAGGGTACGCAGTATTTT

v_call: TRBV5-1
j_call: TRBJ1-4
d_call: -
cdr3_aa: CASSPLLMQGPLTNEKLFF
cdr3_nt: TGCGCCAGCAGCCCTCTACTTATGCAGGGGCCGTTGACTAATGAAAAACTGTTTTTT

v_call: TRBV30
j_call: TRBJ2-7
d_call: TRBD1
cdr3_aa: CAWRRAGGAYEQYF
cdr3_nt: TGTGCCTGGAGGCGGGCAGGGGGCGCGTACGAGCAGTACTTC

v_call: TRBV6-5
j_call: TRBJ2-7
d_call: -
cdr3_aa: CASSKPGKPSYEQYF
cdr3_nt: TGTGCCAGCAGCAAGCCCGGGAAACCTTCCTACGAGCAGTACTTC

v_call: TRBV11-2
j_call: TRBJ1-2
d_call: -
cdr3_aa: CASRSGGYGYTF
cdr3_nt: TGTGCCAGCAGGTCCGGGGGCTATGGCTACACCTTC

v_call: TRBV7-9
j_call: TRBJ1-5
d_call: TRBD1
cdr3_aa: CASSPDRGTQPQHF
cdr3_nt: TGTGCCAGCAGCCCAGACAGGGGAACTCAGCCCCAGCATTTT

v_call: TRBV7-2
j_call: TRBJ2-2
d_call: -
cdr3_aa: CASSLAGRRGLTGELFF
cdr3_nt: TGTGCCAGCAGCTTAGCGGGGAGGAGGGGGCTAACCGGGGAGCTGTTTTTT

v_call: TRBV19
j_call: TRBJ1-2
d_call: TRBD1
cdr3_aa: CASSVRDSPYGYTF
cdr3_nt: TGTGCCAGTAGTGTCCGGGACAGCCCCTATGGCTACACCTTC

v_call: TRBV4-2
j_call: TRBJ1-4
d_call: -
cdr3_aa: CASSQEAGENEKLFF
cdr3_nt: TGTGCCAGCAGCCAAGAGGCAGGGGAAAATGAAAAACTGTTTTTT

v_call: TRBV2
j_call: TRBJ1-6
d_call: -
cdr3_aa: CASRLTDTGSPLHF
cdr3_nt: TGTGCCAGCAGGTTAACCGATACCGGTTCACCCCTCCACTTT

v_call: TRBV4-2
j_call: TRBJ2-7
d_call: TRBD2
cdr3_aa: CASSQAGLAGGYEQYF
cdr3_nt: TGTGCCAGCAGCCAAGCCGGACTAGCGGGAGGCTACGAGCAGTACTTC

v_call: TRBV2
j_call: TRBJ1-2
d_call: TRBD1
cdr3_aa: CASSERTGDLYGYTF
cdr3_nt: TGTGCCAGCAGTGAACGGACAGGGGATCTCTATGGCTACACCTTC

v_call: TRBV4-1
j_call: TRBJ2-5
d_call: TRBD1
cdr3_aa: CASRQGTGEWETQYF
cdr3_nt: TGCGCCAGCAGACAAGGGACAGGCGAGTGGGAGACCCAGTACTTC

v_call: TRBV6-5
j_call: TRBJ1-6
d_call: TRBD1
cdr3_aa: CASSYGGQAGSPLHF
cdr3_nt: TGTGCCAGCAGTTACGGGGGACAGGCTGGTTCACCCCTCCACTTT

v_call: TRBV18
j_call: TRBJ1-1
d_call: TRBD1
cdr3_aa: CASSPRLGTGSPNTEAFF
cdr3_nt: TGTGCCAGCTCACCAAGGTTAGGGACAGGGTCCCCGAACACTGAAGCTTTCTTT

v_call: TRBV2
j_call: TRBJ2-1
d_call: TRBD2
cdr3_aa: CASIGGRVFRNEQFF
cdr3_nt: TGTGCCAGCATTGGGGGGAGGGTCTTTCGGAATGAGCAGTTCTTC

v_call: TRBV5-1
j_call: TRBJ2-6
d_call: -
cdr3_aa: CASTELSGANVLTF
cdr3_nt: TGCGCCAGTACAGAGCTCTCCGGGGCCAACGTCCTGACTTTC

v_call: TRBV27
j_call: TRBJ1-2
d_call: TRBD1
cdr3_aa: CASRQGALGYTF
cdr3_nt: TGTGCCAGCAGACAGGGGGCGCTTGGCTACACCTTC

v_call: TRBV5-5
j_call: TRBJ2-1
d_call: -
cdr3_aa: CASSPGGGGGGNEQFF
cdr3_nt: TGTGCCAGCAGCCCTGGCGGGGGAGGGGGAGGCAATGAGCAGTTCTTC

v_call: TRBV5-1
j_call: TRBJ2-7
d_call: TRBD1
cdr3_aa: CASSQQGTAYEQYF
cdr3_nt: TGCGCCAGCAGCCAACAAGGGACAGCCTACGAGCAGTACTTC

v_call: TRBV7-9
j_call: TRBJ2-5
d_call: TRBD1
cdr3_aa: CASSRRGPVGYQETQYF
cdr3_nt: TGTGCCAGCAGCCGAAGGGGGCCGGTGGGGTACCAAGAGACCCAGTACTTC

v_call: TRBV5-6
j_call: TRBJ1-2
d_call: -
cdr3_aa: CASSLVEGYGYTF
cdr3_nt: TGTGCCAGCAGCTTGGTAGAGGGTTATGGCTACACCTTC

v_call: TRBV4-1
j_call: TRBJ2-5
d_call: TRBD2
cdr3_aa: CASSPGGARSRTQYF
cdr3_nt: TGCGCCAGCAGCCCCGGGGGGGCCAGGTCGAGGACCCAGTACTTC

v_call: TRBV7-8
j_call: TRBJ2-7
d_call: -
cdr3_aa: CASRLTAYEQYF
cdr3_nt: TGTGCCAGCAGACTCACGGCCTACGAGCAGTACTTC

v_call: TRBV6-5
j_call: TRBJ2-1
d_call: -
cdr3_aa: CASSYGGLSDNEQFF
cdr3_nt: TGTGCCAGCAGTTATGGCGGGCTCTCCGACAATGAGCAGTTCTTC

v_call: TRBV18
j_call: TRBJ1-1
d_call: -
cdr3_aa: CASSPQVGNTEAFF
cdr3_nt: TGTGCCAGCTCACCTCAGGTGGGGAACACTGAAGCTTTCTTT

v_call: TRBV11-1
j_call: TRBJ1-1
d_call: TRBD1
cdr3_aa: CASSLDRTRPMNTEAFF
cdr3_nt: TGTGCCAGCAGCTTGGACAGGACCCGACCGATGAACACTGAAGCTTTCTTT

v_call: TRBV2
j_call: TRBJ1-5
d_call: TRBD1
cdr3_aa: CASSIDRGDQPQHF
cdr3_nt: TGTGCCAGCAGCATCGACAGGGGCGATCAGCCCCAGCATTTT

v_call: TRBV7-6
j_call: TRBJ2-1
d_call: TRBD2
cdr3_aa: CASRSTSGSSYNEQFF
cdr3_nt: TGTGCCAGCAGGTCCACTAGCGGGAGCTCCTACAATGAGCAGTTCTTC